The following is a T cell receptor (beta chain) sequence with its context. As yet, its antigen is unknown. This sample is part of a study of post-analysis software for immune sequencing data. Regarding the study as a whole: Patients with multiple sclerosis recorded significantly lower normalized Chao1 diversity than controls, the study found. Roughly 5 TRBV segments, TRBV5-6, TRBV5-1 and TRBV20-1 among them, were found more frequent in patients than controls. The authors found that F measure strongly co-clustered same-batch samples.

The CDR3 is 16 amino acids. V was pared by 1 base and J by 9 bases, with 9 bases of the junction left unmatched. CDR1 is SGHRS and CDR2 is YFSETQ in the germline V gene. Unique molecular identifiers tagged the TCR beta cDNA libraries. With about 1 to 11 million T cells as the source, approximately 450,000 cDNA molecules resulted. MiXCR, run by TCRdb on the PCR reads, gives a single entry per CDR3 protein. The data show hundreds of thousands of distinct CDR3 sequences, with approximately 38% seen just once and about an eighth held by the top ten. The receptor was isolated from a girl aged 5-17 years with multiple sclerosis. This chain links TRBV5-1 with TRBJ2-1; 11 bases line up with TRBD1. Sequenced sample: blood. CDR3 coding DNA: TGCGCCAGCAGCTTGATGGACAGGGGGCTATCTGGTGAGCAGTTCTTC. Protein: CASSLMDRGLSGEQFF.